This T cell receptor (beta chain) comes out of a study of a mutant IDH1 vaccine in newly diagnosed glioma. As for the study in general: Vaccine dosing followed radiotherapy by 4-6 weeks, or accompanied temozolomide cycles.

Study outcomes and limitations: Any relationship between pseudoprogression and changes in top peripheral T cell clonotypes seemed absent.

TCRdb keeps only in-frame clones here, not all; method: immunoSEQ multiplex PCR. The sample includes 35,000 to 50,000 clones, roughly 90% of them seen just once. Notes on this clone: The antigen is unknown.

As to time point: week 23, last vaccination. In every dose of vaccine, 300 ug of mutant IDH1 20-mer peptide was given alongside topical imiquimod. Newly diagnosed WHO grade 3 or 4 IDH1-mutant, ATRX-lost astrocytomas were identified in the donors. The source of this sequence is a man aged 50 to 59 with glioma. This material consisted of PBMCs, taken from a glioma patient whose treatment included an IDH1 peptide vaccine.

The CDR3 sequence is CASSPRDRVTDTQYF. For the CDR3, the DNA is TGTGCCAGCAGCCCCCGTGACAGGGTAACAGATACGCAGTATTTT. The chain joins TRBV5-4 to TRBJ2-3, with 7 bases aligning to TRBD1. The CDR3 totals 15 residues. CDR1 SGHNT and CDR2 YYREEE come from the germline V gene (reference sequence). Losses at the gene ends were 4 bases for V and 3 bases for J; bases not matched to a gene: 8.